Listed here are 29 T cell receptor beta chains from one sample, sequenced in a study of identical twins. MiXCR, run by TCRdb on the 5' RACE reads, gives a single entry per CDR3 protein. Among hundreds of thousands of distinct CDR3 sequences listed, roughly 20% were seen once. The same data also contributed to another study, on T cells expressing NK-cell markers.

The specimen was PBMCs. Receptors were obtained from a woman under 30 in good health.

This clonotype was counted a few times. This sequence joins TRBV10-3 and TRBJ2-2; 8 bases are shared with TRBD2. The CDR3 contains 15 residues. V lost 6 bases to trimming and J lost 1 base; unmatched junction nucleotides: 4. CDR1 is ENHRY, CDR2 SYGVKD, per germline. CDR3 DNA: TGTGCCATCAGGCCGGGACTAGTGAACACCGGGGAGCTGTTTTTT. It yields the protein CAIRPGLVNTGELFF.

The chain couples TRBV29-1 to TRBJ1-1; D not certain. The CDR3 loop spans 14 amino acids. CDR1 is SQVTM, CDR2 ANQGSEA, per germline. Trimming took off 2 bases at V and 3 bases at J, with 13 bases between the two ends. The CDR3 DNA reads as TGCAGCGTTGAACACAGACAAGGGTACACTGAAGCTTTCTTT. Encoded protein: CSVEHRQGYTEAFF.

This chain connects TRBV2 to TRBJ1-1; weak D call: TRBD1 (6 bases). Germline CDR1 reads SNHLY; CDR2 reads FYNNEI. The CDR3 has 12 residues. V was cut by 6 bases and J by 10 bases, with 15 bases left in between. CDR3: CASRPEGGRAFF. DNA for the CDR3: TGTGCCAGCAGACCGGAAGGGGGGAGAGCTTTCTTT.

DNA for the CDR3: TGTGCCACCAGCCCGGGACTTGTGGAGACCCAGTACTTC. This sequence encodes CATSPGLVETQYF. The chain has TRBV15 and TRBJ2-5, with D perhaps TRBD2 (6 bases). The V gene's germline CDR1 is LNHNV and CDR2 YYDKDF (reference sequence). CDR3 length: 13 amino acids. Trimming removed 5 bases from V and 5 bases from J, with 12 bases in between.

This chain's CDR3 is CAWRLDGLAGTDTQYF. The CDR3 bases are TGTGCCTGGAGGCTCGACGGACTAGCGGGCACAGATACGCAGTATTTT. This chain joins TRBV30 and TRBJ2-3; the match to TRBD2 covers 10 bases. V gave up 3 bases and J gave up 1 base; unmatched junction bases: 7. Per the germline V gene, CDR1 is GTSNPN and CDR2 is SVGIG (reference sequence). This CDR3 contains 16 residues. The full variable domain, with the rest looked up from reference TRBV30 and TRBJ2-3, is SQTIHQWPATLVQPVGSPLSLECTVEGTSNPNLYWYRQAAGRGLQLLFYSVGIGQISSEVPQNLSASRPQDRQFILSSKKLLLSDSGFYLCAWRLDGLAGTDTQYFGPGTRLTVL.

The sample holds a few counts of this clonotype. The chain is built from TRBV7-2 and TRBJ2-4; tentatively, D is TRBD1 (5 bases). Germline CDR1 and CDR2: SGHTA and FQGNSA. V lost 1 base, J lost 0 bases, and 10 bases lay in between. The CDR3 loop spans 16 amino acids. The CDR3 loop reads CASSLEGDIAKNIQYF. In nucleotides, the CDR3 is TGTGCCAGCAGCTTAGAAGGGGATATAGCCAAAAACATTCAGTACTTC.

This clonotype was counted ten times or more. This chain connects TRBV12-3 or TRBV12-4 to TRBJ1-1; D gene unclear. The germline V and J ends were trimmed by 4 bases and 1 base, with 7 bases remaining between them. The CDR3 spans 13 residues. CDR3: CASSYRSNTEAFF. CDR3 DNA sequence: TGTGCCAGCAGTTACCGGTCGAACACTGAAGCTTTCTTT.

The chain couples TRBV9 to TRBJ1-2; maybe TRBD1 (5 bases). The V end lost 0 bases, the J end lost 2 bases, and 8 bases lay between the germline ends. The CDR3 runs 14 residues. Germline CDR1 SGDLS, CDR2 YYNGEE. CDR3 coding DNA: TGTGCCAGCAGCGTAGTTGGGACGAACTATGGCTACACCTTC. This sequence encodes CASSVVGTNYGYTF.

This clonotype was observed a handful of times. The chain is built from TRBV12-3 or TRBV12-4 and TRBJ2-7; D is unresolved. CDR3 length: 13 residues. Trimming took 4 bases from V and 2 from J, leaving 9 bases between them. The CDR3 DNA reads TGTGCCAGCAGTTCACAGTTAGCCTACGAGCAGTACTTC. Its translation is CASSSQLAYEQYF.

The chain has TRBV5-8 and TRBJ2-3; D might be TRBD2 (6 bases). The length of the CDR3 is 13 residues. Trimming cost V 4 bases and J 9 bases, with 15 bases left between them. CDR1 SGHTS and CDR2 YDEGEE come from the germline V gene. The DNA for the CDR3 is TGTGCCAGCAGCCCGGGGGTTCCTCCAACGCAGTATTTT. This codes for CASSPGVPPTQYF.

The CDR3, as DNA: TGCAGTGCTAGAGACGGATATAGCGGAGATACGCAGTATTTT. It yields the protein CSARDGYSGDTQYF. The chain couples TRBV20-1 to TRBJ2-3; tentatively, D is TRBD2 (6 bases). The CDR3 length is 14 residues. The V end lost 0 bases, the J end lost 5 bases, and 12 bases lay between the germline ends. Germline lookup yields CDR1 DFQATT and CDR2 SNEGSKA (reference sequence).

The chain recombines TRBV6-1 with TRBJ1-5, with D hard to call. The CDR3 totals 13 residues. Trimming shortened V by 3 bases and J by 4 bases, and 7 bases separated the two germline ends. Germline lookup yields CDR1 MNHNS and CDR2 SASEGT. In DNA form, the CDR3 reads TGTGCCAGCAGTGATGGGTCAAATCAGCCCCAGCATTTT. Translating gives CASSDGSNQPQHF.

The rearrangement links TRBV6-5 to TRBJ2-7; 7 positions match TRBD1. This CDR3 region has 15 residues. The germline gives CDR1 MNHEY, CDR2 SVGAGI. V was pared by 5 bases and J by 1 base, with 8 bases of the junction left unmatched. CDR3: CASSTYPGQSYEQYF. DNA for the CDR3: TGTGCCAGCAGTACTTACCCGGGACAGTCCTACGAGCAGTACTTC.

V is TRBV5-1 and J is TRBJ2-6; no definite D call. The CDR3 sequence is 16 residues long. The V gene lost 0 bases and the J gene lost 4 bases, with 11 bases spanning the gap. Germline-derived CDR1 and CDR2 are SGHRS and YFSETQ. CDR3 in DNA: TGCGCCAGCAGCTTGGCTCCAGATCCCGGGGCCAACGTCCTGACTTTC. It codes for CASSLAPDPGANVLTF.

The V and J genes are TRBV6-5 and TRBJ2-1; the D is unclear. CDR1 is MNHEY and CDR2 is SVGAGI in the germline V gene. This CDR3 has 13 amino acids. The V end was cut by 0 bases, the J end by 4 bases, with 4 bases between. The CDR3 coding sequence is TGTGCCAGCAGTTACTCGATTTACAATGAGCAGTTCTTC. Translating it yields CASSYSIYNEQFF.

The chain carries TRBV20-1 and TRBJ2-1; D possibly corresponds to TRBD1 (5 bases). V lost 1 base and J lost 7, with 17 bases in between. The CDR3 is 15 amino acids. Germline V gives CDR1 DFQATT, CDR2 SNEGSKA (reference sequence). The CDR3 region has the DNA TGCAGTGCTAGAGCTATTAGACCTCAGGGAAATGAGCAGTTCTTC. It encodes CSARAIRPQGNEQFF.

V gene TRBV20-1 combines with J gene TRBJ2-1; D is perhaps TRBD2 (5 bases). Trimming took 3 bases from V and 0 from J, leaving 12 bases between them. This CDR3 spans 15 amino acids. From germline, CDR1 is DFQATT and CDR2 SNEGSKA (reference sequence). The CDR3 protein is CSARSLGSSYNEQFF. The CDR3 region has the DNA TGCAGTGCTAGGTCCCTGGGGAGCTCCTACAATGAGCAGTTCTTC.

This clonotype was counted only a few times. Here the CDR3 reads CASSYQGPEEKLFF. CDR3 bases: TGTGCCAGCAGTTACCAGGGCCCAGAGGAAAAACTGTTTTTT. This chain uses TRBV6-5 with TRBJ1-4, with TRBD1 as a possible D gene (5 bases). With 2 bases removed from V and 8 bases from J, the gap between germline ends came to 12 bases. CDR1 and CDR2 from the germline V gene are MNHEY and SVGAGI. The CDR3 loop spans 14 amino acids.

This clonotype was recorded a few times. The chain uses TRBV10-3 and TRBJ2-3; 7 bases line up with TRBD1. Unmatched junction bases numbered 3, after V lost 7 bases and J lost 2 bases. The CDR3 loop spans 13 amino acids. CDR1 is ENHRY, CDR2 SYGVKD, per germline. In DNA form, the CDR3 reads TGTGCCATCACCACAGGGGTCACAGATACGCAGTATTTT. Residues: CAITTGVTDTQYF.

This clonotype was seen a handful of times. This sequence joins TRBV20-1 and TRBJ2-5; TRBD2 aligns across 10 bases. CDR1 and CDR2 from the germline V gene are DFQATT and SNEGSKA (reference sequence). Losses at the gene ends were 3 bases for V and 4 bases for J; bases not matched to a gene: 11. CDR3 length equals 16 residues. As DNA, the CDR3 is TGCAGTGCTAGCCCTCTCCTAGCGGGAGTAGTAGAGACCCAGTACTTC. It encodes CSASPLLAGVVETQYF.

This clonotype was counted only a few times. The chain uses TRBV20-1 and TRBJ1-5; TRBD1 is a possible D gene (6 bases). Germline lookup yields CDR1 DFQATT and CDR2 SNEGSKA (reference sequence). V was shortened by 4 bases and J by 5 bases, with 18 bases between the two germline ends. This CDR3 is built from 15 residues. Here the CDR3 DNA reads TGCAGTGCTATCGAAGTACAGGGTGAGGATCAGCCCCAGCATTTT. It codes for CSAIEVQGEDQPQHF.

The chain carries TRBV2 and TRBJ1-2; D is unclear. Germline loops: CDR1 SNHLY, CDR2 FYNNEI. Trimming removed 1 base from V and 0 bases from J, with 6 bases in between. The CDR3 loop spans 14 amino acids. CDR3 protein: CASSEVRANYGYTF. The CDR3 DNA is TGTGCCAGCAGTGAAGTTCGGGCTAACTATGGCTACACCTTC.

This clonotype was observed once. A junction boundary mismatches the germline segment, possibly from a read error. The rearrangement uses TRBV29-1 and TRBJ1-4, with D perhaps matching TRBD1 (6 bases). The germline gives CDR1 SQVTM, CDR2 ANQGSEA. The CDR3 is 13 amino acids. CDR3 sequence: CSVRGGTTEKLFF. Here the CDR3 DNA reads TGCAGCGTGAGAGGGGGGACTACTGAAAAACTGTTTTTT. Variable domain in full (rest from reference TRBV29-1 and TRBJ1-4): SAVISQKPSRDICQRGTSLTIQCQVDSQVTMMFWYRQQPGQSLTLIATANQGSEATYESGFVIDKFPISRPNLTFSTLTVSNMSPEDSSIYLCSVRGGTTEKLFFGSGTQLSVL.

The chain has TRBV12-3 or TRBV12-4 and TRBJ1-5; no clear D gene. CDR3 length: 12 amino acids. The V gene lost 3 bases and the J gene lost 6 bases, with 6 bases spanning the gap. The CDR3 DNA is TGTGCCAGCAGTTTCGTCGTTCAGCCCCAGCATTTT. Residues: CASSFVVQPQHF.

This clonotype occurred a few times. This chain joins TRBV6-1 and TRBJ1-6; 8 nucleotides agree with TRBD1. The germline CDR1 and CDR2 sequences are MNHNS and SASEGT. The V gene end was trimmed by 9 bases and the J gene end by 6 bases; junction bases not matched to a gene: 10. The CDR3 is 15 residues long. The CDR3 nucleotides are TGTGCCAGTGCAGGGCAGGGGGCTAGTAATTCACCCCTCCACTTT. Its protein is CASAGQGASNSPLHF.

This clonotype occurred a few times. J is TRBJ1-1 and V is TRBV20-1; D perhaps matches TRBD1 (6 bases). CDR3 length: 14 residues. Trimming cost V 2 bases and J 1 base, with 11 bases left between them. Germline CDR1 is DFQATT and CDR2 is SNEGSKA (reference sequence). The CDR3 nucleotides are TGCAGTGCTAGAAAAGGGGGTAGGAACACTGAAGCTTTCTTT. The encoded protein is CSARKGGRNTEAFF.

This clonotype has a count of ten or more. The chain carries TRBV24-1 and TRBJ1-1; TRBD1 might be the D (6 bases). The CDR3 totals 15 residues. Per germline, CDR1 KGHDR and CDR2 SFDVKD. V was cut by 2 bases and J by 1 base, with 10 bases left in between. The CDR3 here is CATSDSKQGNTEAFF. In DNA form, the CDR3 reads TGTGCCACCAGTGATTCAAAACAGGGGAACACTGAAGCTTTCTTT.

This clonotype was seen a few times. The chain links TRBV7-2 to TRBJ1-2; TRBD1 matches 7 bases. The CDR3 is 15 residues long. Trimming took 3 bases from V and 4 from J; bases not matched to a gene: 8. The germline CDR1 and CDR2 sequences are SGHTA and FQGNSA. In DNA form, the CDR3 reads TGTGCCAGCAGCTTCGGGACAGCCCTAGGCTATGGCTACACCTTC. Its protein is CASSFGTALGYGYTF.

This clonotype has more than one count but fewer than ten. The chain is built from TRBV3-1 and TRBJ2-1, with D perhaps matching TRBD2 (5 bases). The CDR3 is 15 residues long. With 0 bases removed from V and 4 bases from J, the gap between germline ends came to 10 bases. Germline V lookup: CDR1 LGHDT, CDR2 YNNKEL (reference sequence). CDR3 DNA: TGTGCCAGCAGCCAAGATGGGAGCCTTTACAATGAGCAGTTCTTC. It is translated as CASSQDGSLYNEQFF.